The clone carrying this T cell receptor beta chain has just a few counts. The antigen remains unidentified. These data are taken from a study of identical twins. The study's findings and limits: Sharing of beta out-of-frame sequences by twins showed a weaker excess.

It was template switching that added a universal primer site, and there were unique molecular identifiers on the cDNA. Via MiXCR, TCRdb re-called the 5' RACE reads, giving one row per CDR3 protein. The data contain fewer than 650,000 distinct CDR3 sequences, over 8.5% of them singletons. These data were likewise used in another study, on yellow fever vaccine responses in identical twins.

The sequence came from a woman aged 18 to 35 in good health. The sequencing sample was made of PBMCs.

In DNA, the CDR3 is TGTGCCATCAGTGACCCGAGACAGGGCTACAATGAGCAGTTCTTC. Encoded protein: CAISDPRQGYNEQFF. The rearrangement links TRBV10-3 to TRBJ2-1; TRBD1 agrees at 7 bases. Germline CDR1 and CDR2: ENHRY and SYGVKD. With V trimmed by 3 bases and J by 3 bases, 5 bases remained unmatched. The CDR3 has 15 residues.